This T cell receptor (beta chain) was documented in a study of cytomegalovirus exposure and HLA in healthy donors. Study outcomes and limitations: CMV antigen specificity of a few CMV-associated chains was confirmed in vitro.

Points on this clone: The antigen remains unidentified.

This CDR3 is 12 amino acids long. Germline V lookup: CDR1 SNHLY, CDR2 FYNNEI. V lost 6 bases and J lost 10, with 14 bases in between. Method: immunoSEQ multiplex PCR; TCRdb's copy keeps in-frame clones and lacks some. The sample yields around 240,000 clones, 85% to 90% seen once. The sequenced material came from PBMCs. The TCR originated in a woman between 18 and 29 years old in good health and CMV-seronegative. The chain recombines TRBV2 with TRBJ2-3; a weak D match, TRBD2 (6 bases). In DNA, the CDR3 is TGTGCCAGCAGGTCGACTAGAGACGCGCAGTATTTT. It specifies CASRSTRDAQYF.